This is a list of T cell receptor beta chains from one sample in a study of T-cell memory formation after mild COVID-19. From the 5' RACE reads, TCRdb called clonotypes with MiXCR, one entry per CDR3 protein. Of 250,000 to 300,000 distinct CDR3 sequences in the sample, roughly 17% were seen once. Sequenced input: PBMCs or a T cell subset sorted from them (not recorded which). These receptors were taken from a man between 18 and 35 years old who had mild COVID-19 (a few samples of this study predate the infection). Cell type and time point are not known. The CDR3 runs from the conserved cysteine through the conserved F or W. A D gene is named only where the DNA matches it firmly. Clone sizes are given selectively: once, few, many, or a class where the clone is expanded.

clone_size d_call j_call v_call cdr3_aa cdr3_nt
few NA TRBJ2-7 TRBV10-3 CAISDVVAEQYF TGTGCCATCAGTGACGTGGTTGCCGAGCAGTACTTC
few NA TRBJ2-1 TRBV6-5 CASSYSRVLNEQFF TGTGCCAGCAGTTACTCGAGGGTACTAAATGAGCAGTTCTTC
few TRBD2 TRBJ2-5 TRBV28 CASSFTAGGTQYF TGTGCCAGCAGTTTTACAGCGGGAGGGACCCAGTACTTC
NA NA TRBJ1-3 TRBV2 CASRMQGTGNTIYF TGTGCCAGCAGGATGCAGGGCACTGGAAACACCATATATTTT
NA TRBD1 TRBJ2-5 TRBV9 CASSRQGWQTQYF TGTGCCAGCAGTCGACAGGGGTGGCAGACCCAGTACTTC
many TRBD1 TRBJ1-1 TRBV29-1 CSVESVGQGGRAGEAFF TGCAGCGTTGAGTCAGTGGGACAGGGCGGTCGGGCGGGAGAAGCTTTCTTT
few TRBD1 TRBJ1-1 TRBV7-2 CASSLGRGRLNTEAFF TGTGCCAGCAGCTTAGGTAGGGGGCGCTTGAACACTGAAGCTTTCTTT
NA NA TRBJ2-5 TRBV6-2/TRBV6-3 CASGGHPQETQYF TGTGCCAGCGGGGGACACCCCCAAGAGACCCAGTACTTC
NA NA TRBJ2-7 TRBV20-1 CSAEGDTGDEQYF TGCAGTGCCGAAGGGGACACCGGGGACGAGCAGTACTTC
NA NA TRBJ1-2 TRBV3-1 CASSQVFRGYTF TGTGCCAGCAGCCAAGTCTTCCGGGGCTACACCTTC
NA NA TRBJ1-6 TRBV4-2 CASSQDPTESSYNSPLHF TGTGCCAGCAGCCAAGATCCGACAGAGAGCTCCTATAATTCACCCCTCCACTTT
NA TRBD2 TRBJ2-5 TRBV2 CVSSEILIEERGGPETQYF TGTGTCAGCAGTGAAATTCTGATAGAGGAGCGGGGGGGCCCAGAGACCCAGTACTTC
few NA TRBJ2-2 TRBV20-1 CSARDRGSNTGELFF TGCAGTGCTAGAGATCGTGGGTCGAACACCGGGGAGCTGTTTTTT
NA NA TRBJ2-1 TRBV10-3 CAISESDPRDNEQFF TGTGCCATCAGTGAGTCTGATCCGCGGGACAATGAGCAGTTCTTC
NA TRBD1 TRBJ1-6 TRBV7-2 CASSRTGRPPLHF TGTGCCAGCAGCCGGACAGGGAGGCCACCCCTCCACTTT
NA NA TRBJ2-3 TRBV7-3 CASSLGGAGSTDTQYF TGTGCCAGCAGCTTAGGGGGGGCAGGGAGCACAGATACGCAGTATTTT
NA NA TRBJ2-7 TRBV10-3 CAMGKSSYEQYF TGTGCCATGGGTAAAAGCTCCTACGAGCAGTACTTC
once NA TRBJ1-6 TRBV12-3/TRBV12-4 CASREMGYNSPLHF TGTGCCAGCAGGGAAATGGGGTATAATTCACCCCTCCACTTT
few NA TRBJ2-2 TRBV30 CAWSVDLLLELFF TGTGCCTGGAGTGTAGATTTACTCCTGGAGCTGTTTTTT
few TRBD2 TRBJ2-1 TRBV6-2/TRBV6-3 CASGSPGGSQFF TGTGCCAGCGGCAGTCCGGGGGGGTCGCAGTTCTTC
NA TRBD1 TRBJ2-2 TRBV29-1 CSTTGDTGELFF TGCAGCACCACAGGGGACACCGGGGAGCTGTTTTTT
NA NA TRBJ1-2 TRBV6-5 CASSYSMGDYTF TGTGCCAGCAGTTACTCGATGGGTGACTACACCTTC
many NA TRBJ2-1 TRBV5-1 CASRGLGLTQDDEQFF TGCGCCAGCAGGGGTCTGGGTTTGACACAGGACGATGAGCAGTTCTTC
NA NA TRBJ2-5 TRBV7-3 CASSLSGGVLETQYF TGTGCCAGCAGCTTAAGTGGCGGGGTCTTGGAGACCCAGTACTTC
NA NA TRBJ1-1 TRBV11-2 CASSLLYGNTEAFF TGTGCCAGCAGCTTATTGTACGGGAACACTGAAGCTTTCTTT
few TRBD1 TRBJ2-1 TRBV7-2 CASSMTGGEQFF TGTGCCAGCAGCATGACAGGGGGCGAGCAGTTCTTC
many TRBD1 TRBJ1-3 TRBV7-8 CASTEQGAVSGNTIYF TGTGCCAGCACCGAACAGGGGGCCGTCTCTGGAAACACCATATATTTT